Detailed here is one T cell receptor (beta chain). Indicated time point: pre-treatment sample, taken before nivolumab and TIL therapy. Sequencing used immunoSEQ v3. Produced via immunoSEQ multiplex PCR; TCRdb's table is partial and in-frame only. The sample carries tens of thousands of clones, approximately 69% recorded once. Trimming at V came to 1 base and at J to 2 bases, leaving 2 bases not matched to a gene. CDR3 length equals 15 residues. Germline V gene data show CDR1 as MGHRA and CDR2 as YSYEKL. This sample was taken from a study of TIL therapy for anti-PD-1-resistant metastatic lung cancer. This sequence originates from a person aged 25 to 85 with non-small cell lung cancer. The chain couples TRBV4-1 to TRBJ1-5, with 7 positions matching TRBD1. The material sequenced was blood, taken at baseline. The CDR3 protein is CASSQGQGGNQPQHF. CDR3 DNA sequence: TGCGCCAGCAGCCAAGGACAGGGTGGCAATCAGCCCCAGCATTTT.